Sequencing of this TCR beta chain was carried out in a study of lung T cells in sarcoidosis with Löfgren's syndrome. About the study: Bronchoalveolar lavage fluid in sarcoidosis accumulates CD4+ T cells.

Each CDR3 protein is one row after TCRdb ran MiXCR on the reads. The sample comprises some 20,000 distinct CDR3 sequences, 20% to 25% of which are singletons, and around 4.3% rests with the top ten. By proportion, this clonotype is medium-sized. Trimming left V 8 bases short and J 2 bases short, with 13 bases between. The CDR3 has 14 residues. Germline CDR1 and CDR2: MNHEY and SMNVEV (reference sequence). This sequence originates from a human donor with sarcoidosis (Löfgren's syndrome or another form), or a control subject (not recorded which). The gene calls are TRBV27 and TRBJ1-5, with TRBD1 as a possible D gene (5 bases). Sequenced sample: CD4+ T cells from PBMCs. DNA of the CDR3: TGTGCCAGCGGACAAGCGTCCGGCAATCAGCCCCAGCATTTT. It is translated as CASGQASGNQPQHF.